This T cell receptor (beta chain) was documented in a study of early T cells in non-severe SARS-CoV-2 infection. Overall study results and limits: Sequences matched to VDJdb favored anti-spike CD8 responses, while private and CD4 specificities were missed.

Individual cDNA molecules were tagged with unique molecular identifiers, the study reported. TCRdb re-called the 5' RACE reads through MiXCR, storing one row per CDR3 protein. The sample holds around 56,000 distinct CDR3 sequences, over 10% seen once. In regard to this clonotype: Its antigen is as yet unknown.

Germline V CDR1 and CDR2: SEHNR, FQNEAQ (reference sequence). This CDR3 comprises 14 residues. V was shortened by 1 base and J by 1 base, with 6 bases between the two germline ends. This TCR was sampled from an adult who was a healthcare worker with PCR-confirmed SARS-CoV-2 infection or an uninfected control (not recorded which). The chain couples TRBV7-9 to TRBJ2-3; no clear D. This specimen consisted of whole blood, obtained at baseline. The CDR3 reads CASSLDTGTDTQYF. For the CDR3, the DNA is TGTGCCAGCAGCTTAGACACCGGCACAGATACGCAGTATTTT. Supplemented by reference TRBV7-9 and TRBJ2-3, the full variable domain reads DTGVSQNPRHKITKRGQNVTFRCDPISEHNRLYWYRQTLGQGPEFLTYFQNEAQLEKSRLLSDRFSAERPKGSFSTLEIQRTEQGDSAMYLCASSLDTGTDTQYFGPGTRLTVL.